This TCR beta chain was found in a study of blood T cell repertoires in COVID-19. About the study: The analysed material was cDNA or gDNA that came from T cells, B-cell-depleted T cells, or PBMCs.

V was trimmed by 5 bases and J by 7 bases, leaving 9 bases between them. Per germline, CDR1 SEHNR and CDR2 FQNEAQ (reference sequence). The CDR3 has 13 amino acids. Authors' processing steps: Estimated nucleated cell counts came from reference gene primer amplification. Sequenced by immunoSEQ multiplex PCR; TCRdb stores in-frame clones only, minus some. The D gene and trimming were derived from the DNA, and the V and J assignments and clone size from that table. There are about 150,000 clones in the sample; more than 70% occur only once, and approximately 19% lies in the top ten. The chain has TRBV7-9 and TRBJ1-6, with D unresolved. The sample was peripheral blood. This receptor was identified in a woman between 65 and 79 years old who had recovered from COVID-19. CDR3 in DNA: TGTGCCAGCAGCCTACGGGGAAATTCACCCCTCCACTTT. Its protein product is CASSLRGNSPLHF.